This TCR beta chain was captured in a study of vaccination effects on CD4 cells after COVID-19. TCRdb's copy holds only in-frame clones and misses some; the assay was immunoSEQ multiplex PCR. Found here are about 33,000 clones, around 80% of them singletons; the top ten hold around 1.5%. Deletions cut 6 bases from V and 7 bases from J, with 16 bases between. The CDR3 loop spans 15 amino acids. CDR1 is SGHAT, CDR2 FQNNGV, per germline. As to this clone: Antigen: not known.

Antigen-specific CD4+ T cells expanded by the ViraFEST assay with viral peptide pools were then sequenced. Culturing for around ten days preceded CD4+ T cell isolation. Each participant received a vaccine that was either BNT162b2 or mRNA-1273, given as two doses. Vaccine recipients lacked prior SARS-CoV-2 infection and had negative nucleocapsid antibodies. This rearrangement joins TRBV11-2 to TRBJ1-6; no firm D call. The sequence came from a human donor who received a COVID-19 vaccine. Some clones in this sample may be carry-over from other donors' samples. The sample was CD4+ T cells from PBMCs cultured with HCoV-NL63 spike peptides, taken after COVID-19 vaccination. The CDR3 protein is CASRLIRDKNSPLHF. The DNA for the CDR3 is TGTGCCAGCAGGCTTATCCGGGATAAAAATTCACCCCTCCACTTT.